The clone carrying this T cell receptor (beta chain) was recorded only once. The antigen remains unidentified. This specimen comes from a study of vaccination effects on CD4 cells after COVID-19. In the study overall: Participants got two doses of BNT162b2 or mRNA-1273 vaccine. Study-wide findings and caveats: Infection- and vaccine-induced clones contracted markedly late after vaccination.

Ahead of sequencing, the ViraFEST assay grew antigen-specific CD4+ T cells using viral peptide pools. Culture lasted 10 days before CD4+ T cell isolation. Some 2.1 million PBMC per well received 9 to 10 IU/ml IL-2 and roughly 9.2 ug/ml peptides in culture. V gave up 5 bases and J gave up 4 bases, with 12 bases separating them. CDR1 and CDR2 (germline): SNHLY, FYNNEI. This CDR3 is 15 amino acids long. Sequencing used immunoSEQ multiplex PCR; TCRdb keeps in-frame clones, though not all of them. The sample consists of about 79,000 clones, 74% of them appearing once. This clonotype was obtained from a human donor who received a COVID-19 vaccine. Sample: CD4+ T cells from PBMCs cultured with HCoV-229E spike peptides, taken before COVID-19 vaccination. The gene calls are TRBV2 and TRBJ2-6, with D possibly TRBD1 on 5 matching bases. The CDR3 region is CASSQDIIGANVLTF. Written as DNA, the CDR3 is TGTGCCAGCAGTCAGGACATAATAGGGGCCAACGTCCTGACTTTC.